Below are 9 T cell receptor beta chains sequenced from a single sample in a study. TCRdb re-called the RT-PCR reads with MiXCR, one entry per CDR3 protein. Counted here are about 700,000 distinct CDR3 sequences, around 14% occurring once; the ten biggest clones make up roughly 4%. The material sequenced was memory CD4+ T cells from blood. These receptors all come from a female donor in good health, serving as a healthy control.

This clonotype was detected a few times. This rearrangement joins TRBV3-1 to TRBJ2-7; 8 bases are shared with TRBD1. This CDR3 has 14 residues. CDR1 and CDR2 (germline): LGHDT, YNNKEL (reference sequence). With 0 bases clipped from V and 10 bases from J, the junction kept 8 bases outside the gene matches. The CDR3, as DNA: TGTGCCAGCAGCCAAGATCCAAGGACAGGGACTCAGTACTTC. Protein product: CASSQDPRTGTQYF.

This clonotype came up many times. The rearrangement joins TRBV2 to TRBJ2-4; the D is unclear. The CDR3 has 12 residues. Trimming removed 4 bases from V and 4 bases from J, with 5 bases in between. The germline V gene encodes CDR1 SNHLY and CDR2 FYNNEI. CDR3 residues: CASSGGKNIQYF. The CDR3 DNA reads TGTGCCAGCAGTGGAGGAAAAAACATTCAGTACTTC. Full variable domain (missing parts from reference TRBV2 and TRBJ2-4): EPEVTQTPSHQVTQMGQEVILRCVPISNHLYFYWYRQILGQKVEFLVSFYNNEISEKSEIFDDQFSVERPDGSNFTLKIRSTKLEDSAMYFCASSGGKNIQYFGAGTRLSVL.

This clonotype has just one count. CDR3 amino acids: CASSLQWEGSSGANVLTF. Written as DNA, the CDR3 is TGCGCCAGCAGCTTGCAGTGGGAGGGGAGCTCTGGGGCCAACGTCCTGACTTTC. This rearrangement joins TRBV5-1 to TRBJ2-6; 7 nucleotides agree with TRBD2. The ends lost 1 base at V and 0 bases at J; junction bases unmatched: 7. This CDR3 has 18 amino acids. Germline values: CDR1 SGHRS, CDR2 YFSETQ.

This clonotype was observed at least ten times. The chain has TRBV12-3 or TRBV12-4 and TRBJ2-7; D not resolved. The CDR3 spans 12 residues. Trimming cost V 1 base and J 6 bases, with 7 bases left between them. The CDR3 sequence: CASSLEAFEQYF. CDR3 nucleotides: TGTGCCAGCAGTTTAGAGGCTTTCGAGCAGTACTTC.

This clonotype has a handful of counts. The CDR3 here is CASSDSGDRPQHF. Here the CDR3 DNA reads TGTGCCAGCAGCGACAGTGGGGATCGGCCCCAGCATTTT. The chain employs TRBV9 and TRBJ1-5, with D hard to call. Trimming shortened V by 3 bases and J by 9 bases, and 13 bases separated the two germline ends. The CDR3 extends over 13 amino acids. CDR1 and CDR2 from the germline V gene are SGDLS and YYNGEE.

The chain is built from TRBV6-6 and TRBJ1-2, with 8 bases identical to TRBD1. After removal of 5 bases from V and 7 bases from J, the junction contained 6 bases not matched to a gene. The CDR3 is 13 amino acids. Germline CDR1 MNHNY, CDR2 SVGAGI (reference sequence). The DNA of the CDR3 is TGTGCCAGCAGTCACCCCACAGGGGGTGGCTACACCTTC. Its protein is CASSHPTGGGYTF.

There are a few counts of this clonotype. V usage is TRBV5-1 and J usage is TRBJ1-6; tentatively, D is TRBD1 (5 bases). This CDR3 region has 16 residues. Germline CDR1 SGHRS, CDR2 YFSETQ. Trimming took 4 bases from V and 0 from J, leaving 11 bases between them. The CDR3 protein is CASSQDSYSYNSPLHF. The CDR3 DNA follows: TGCGCCAGCAGCCAAGACAGCTACTCCTATAATTCACCCCTCCACTTT.

The chain's CDR3 is CATQLFSGELFF. DNA of the CDR3: TGTGCCACCCAGCTCTTCTCCGGGGAGCTGTTTTTT. This sequence joins TRBV12-3 or TRBV12-4 and TRBJ2-2; D not resolved. The CDR3 length is 12 residues. Trimming cost V 10 bases and J 6 bases, with 12 bases left between them.

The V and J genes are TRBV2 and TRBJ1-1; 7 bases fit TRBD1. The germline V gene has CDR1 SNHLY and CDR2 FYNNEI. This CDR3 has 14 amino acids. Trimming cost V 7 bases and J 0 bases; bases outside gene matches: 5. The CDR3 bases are TGTGCCAGCATAGGGACAGTTATGAACACTGAAGCTTTCTTT. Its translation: CASIGTVMNTEAFF.